The T cell receptor (beta chain) described here comes from a study of cytomegalovirus exposure and HLA in healthy donors. Study as a whole: An early release of data contained 75 million to 90 million unique TCRs, which came from HLA-typed donors. Most donors, 70% to 85% of a few hundred genotyped, fell in the Caucasian-associated ancestry cluster. Whole-study results and caveats: Upon later analysis, TCR association rates were observed to vary by HLA locus, being highest for DRB1 and lowest for HLA-C. V- and J-gene trimming in TCR beta was tied to a missense DCLRE1C variant by an analysis performed later.

The study ran its PCR with 60 Vbeta and 13 Jbeta primers. Data came from immunoSEQ multiplex PCR; TCRdb stores just in-frame clones and leaves some out. The sample yields 120,000 or so clones, about 79% seen once. The CDR3 has 15 amino acids. Trimming took 0 bases from V and 2 from J, leaving 10 bases between them. Per germline, CDR1 MNHEY and CDR2 SVGAGI. Of note for this clone: Its antigen remains unknown. This same CDR3 is encoded by further DNA sequences in the sample.

The sequenced sample consisted of PBMCs. The TCR originated in a woman in her forties or fifties in good health and CMV-seronegative. V gene TRBV6-5 combines with J gene TRBJ1-2, with a possible D match to TRBD1 (6 bases). DNA of the CDR3: TGTGCCAGCAGTTACTCGGCCCAGGGGAACTATGGCTACACCTTC. Amino acid sequence: CASSYSAQGNYGYTF.